This T cell receptor (beta chain) was retrieved from a study of shared clonotypes between healthy human individuals (dated by TCRdb to the early 2020s). About the investigation overall: The cohort included three men and a couple of women between 18 and 49 years of age. Different laboratories and diverse techniques were used to prepare libraries and sequence TCR repertoires, to increase sequencing depth and limit assay-specific biases. For each donor, CD4 naive and CD4 memory were each given three plates, CD8 naive was given two plates, and CD8 memory was given one plate. Between about 0.85 and 9.5 billion PBMCs per donor were obtained by leukapheresis. The study deeply sequenced blood TCR repertoires of roughly five healthy adults to estimate repertoire size and the extent of clonotype sharing between individuals.

On this clone: Its cognate antigen has yet to be identified. No much larger clonotype is one base removed from it; base qualities were not supplied.

Using the deep immunoSEQ assay, multiplex PCR amplified TCR CDR3 regions from genomic DNA. Genomic DNA extracted from each cell subset was distributed evenly over all wells of several immunoSEQ 96-well plates, and each plate served as one replicate. Each replicate PCR for sorted subsets received about 0.2 ug genomic DNA, equal to about 30,000 T cell genomes. Purified libraries were quantified with a Qubit 3.0 fluorometer, sized on a Bioanalyzer 2100, and re-quantified with the KAPA Library Quantification kit. A separate single-read 150-cycle Illumina NextSeq 550 flow cell was used to sequence each immunoSEQ 96-well plate. The authors' pipeline ran thus. Because the immunoSEQ output included only junctional sequences and no quality scores, the filtering could not be the same as the filtering used for full-length reads. Sequences were annotated with PyIR, a Python wrapper for IgBLAST v1.9, and V/J genes and CDR3 were assigned using IMGT germline references. Reads were removed for weak V/J assignments (E-value above 1e-6), missing CDR3, stop codons, out-of-frame junctions, or ambiguous translated residues. V3J clonotypes were defined as sequences sharing an identical inferred V gene, J gene, and CDR3 amino acid sequence. Percentage overlap between repertoires was calculated by dividing the number of shared unique clonotypes by the size of the smaller repertoire. Three approaches were used to assess repertoire richness: RTK rarefaction, the Chao1 estimator, and Recon v2.1 estimates of unobserved clonotypes. OLGA was used to compute generation probabilities for all TCRbeta clonotypes that the gDNA method yielded from a few donors. The immuneACCESS repertoire file appears here via TCRdb, limited to in-frame rearrangements. These files lack a portion of the clones; in checked studies, under half of the deficit traces to unresolved V genes, and the cause of the others is not known. That table supplies the V and J calls and clone size; D and trimming were determined from the DNA. The sample yields 550,000 to 850,000 clones; 72% were counted once. The ten largest clones take up approximately 2% of the sample.

CDR1 and CDR2 were assigned from the germline V gene (reference sequence) as MNHEY and SMNVEV. The CDR3 spans 13 residues, from the cysteine through the phenylalanine. The CDR3 DNA has 39 bases and is translated from base 1. V and J lose 6 bases and 7 bases, and a span of 14 bases separates them. The study at large found these results: Naive subsets generally had larger estimated clonotype richness than memory subsets. Sampling was restricted to blood, and TCR repertoires in tissues likely differ from the TCR repertoires found in blood. Incomplete sequencing was indicated by rarefaction of sorted-subset datasets, despite the large sequencing depth. Because the study included only a small number of donors, the genetic and exposure-history diversity represented was limited. Pairwise subsampling led to the expectation that sequencing depth would affect the degree of clonotype sharing among donors. When a handful of donors were compared, the shared fraction of clonotypes was around 5% for naive CD4, around 3.6% for naive CD8, 2% to 2.5% for memory CD4, and 0.35% to 0.4% for memory CD8. Compared with non-shared clonotypes, the clonotypes found in all four sorted-subset donors had higher generation probabilities.

The donors were healthy, HIV-negative adults who had no recently reported acute infections or vaccinations. Every donor was a Caucasian adult residing in Nashville, Tennessee, USA. Magnetic negative selection was used to enrich CD4+ T cells, after which naive cells were positively selected on CD45RA and the negative fraction became the memory subset. After blood collection by leukapheresis, PBMCs were isolated using Ficoll-Histopaque density gradient centrifugation and then cryopreserved in the vapor phase of liquid nitrogen. Analytical flow cytometry was used to check the purity and quantity of each magnetically sorted T cell population. From each sorted fraction, genomic DNA was isolated and quantified by UV absorbance on a Nanodrop 2000c.

Sequenced input: memory CD4+ T cells sorted from blood. Read against the paper, the sample's cell subset or site label means: CD45RA-negative fraction. The receptor was isolated from a woman aged 25 to 39 in good health. Recombination joined TRBV27 with TRBJ2-3; TRBD1 is a possible D gene, resting on 6 matching bases. DNA sequence: TGTGCCAGCAGCCCGGGACAAGTGAATACGCAGTATTTT. Translated, this is CASSPGQVNTQYF.